In its sample, the clone carrying this T cell receptor beta chain was seen a few times. The sequencing template was cDNA reverse transcribed from extracted RNA. Profiled with immunoSEQ multiplex PCR; TCRdb holds only in-frame clones, not every one. The sample lists around 270,000 clones; over 45% were seen once. Documented treatment: oral pan-JAK inhibitor, 5-10 mg twice daily. The data were taken from a study of CD8+ T cells in alopecia areata. For the study at large: Treated patients were given oral tofacitinib, which was dosed at 5 to 10 mg twice daily. Tofacitinib exposure lasted 6 to 18 months, followed by 6 months off drug.

CDR3 length equals 19 residues. Germline loops: CDR1 SQVTM, CDR2 ANQGSEA. Trimming removed 0 bases from V and 0 bases from J; junction bases left unmatched: 14. J is TRBJ2-3 and V is TRBV29-1; 8 bases map to TRBD1. Here the sequenced sample was CD4+ T cells sorted from blood, taken at week 24, from a patient treated with tofacitinib. The TCR was taken from a human donor with alopecia areata. CDR3 sequence: CSVEDLSAHRGTSTDTQYF. CDR3 nucleotides: TGCAGCGTTGAAGATCTCTCTGCACACAGGGGGACTAGCACAGATACGCAGTATTTT.